The rows below give T cell receptor beta chains drawn from one sample of a study of T cell changes during pregnancy in multiple sclerosis. Here immunoSEQ multiplex PCR was the method, and the copy in TCRdb shows in-frame clones only, minus some. The table lists approximately 89,000 clones, over 85% of them singletons. Sequenced here: peripheral blood, sampled after pregnancy. The receptors shown here come from a female donor in good health, enrolled as a control in a pregnancy study. Both conserved end residues are part of each CDR3. The D gene is left open where the match is weak. Clone size is shown for a subset of rows, as once, few, many or a class of expanded clone.

D,length,V,size,J,CDR3,DNA
NA,15,TRBV21-1,NA,TRBJ2-7,CASSKTLAGAYEQYF,TGTGCCAGCAGCAAAACGCTAGCGGGTGCCTACGAGCAGTACTTC
NA,14,TRBV5-1,NA,TRBJ2-7,CASSLVGNSYEQYF,TGCGCCAGCAGCTTGGTTGGTAACAGCTACGAGCAGTACTTC
NA,15,TRBV15,NA,TRBJ1-1,CATSSPQGSDTEAFF,TGTGCCACCAGCAGCCCGCAGGGTTCGGACACTGAAGCTTTCTTT
TRBD2,15,TRBV7-2,NA,TRBJ2-3,CASRTSGSRTDTQYF,TGTGCCAGCAGAACTAGCGGGAGTCGAACAGATACGCAGTATTTT
TRBD1,16,TRBV18,once,TRBJ2-7,CASSSVPGTGNYEQYF,TGTGCCAGCTCATCAGTCCCCGGGACAGGGAACTACGAGCAGTACTTC
NA,13,TRBV19,NA,TRBJ1-1,CASSISPSTEAFF,TGTGCCAGTAGTATAAGCCCCTCCACTGAAGCTTTCTTT
TRBD1,15,TRBV5-6,NA,TRBJ2-1,CASSSGTATHNEQFF,TGTGCCAGCAGCTCCGGGACAGCTACCCACAATGAGCAGTTCTTC
TRBD1,15,TRBV6-1,NA,TRBJ2-3,CASRVQGGSTDTQYF,TGTGCCAGCAGGGTACAGGGGGGAAGCACAGATACGCAGTATTTT
NA,15,TRBV9,NA,TRBJ2-1,CASSARGSLYNEQFF,TGTGCCAGCAGCGCCCGCGGGTCCCTATACAATGAGCAGTTCTTC
TRBD1,16,TRBV28,NA,TRBJ1-5,CASSPGQGGINQPQHF,TGTGCCAGCAGTCCGGGACAGGGGGGGATCAATCAGCCCCAGCATTTT
NA,15,TRBV27,NA,TRBJ1-1,CASSITVTGNTEAFF,TGTGCCAGCAGTATCACAGTGACAGGGAACACTGAAGCTTTCTTT
TRBD1,14,TRBV4-1,NA,TRBJ2-1,CASSPTDRDHEQFF,TGCGCCAGCAGCCCTACGGACAGGGACCATGAGCAGTTCTTC
TRBD2,16,TRBV10-3,once,TRBJ2-7,CAIRAPDSGSSGEQYF,TGTGCCATCAGGGCCCCCGATAGCGGGAGTTCCGGCGAGCAGTACTTC
NA,14,TRBV2,NA,TRBJ2-5,CASRVDSHQETQYF,TGTGCCAGCAGGGTGGACAGTCATCAAGAGACCCAGTACTTC
NA,12,TRBV6-6,NA,TRBJ1-3,CASSSKGDTIYF,TGTGCCAGCAGTTCTAAGGGGGACACCATATATTTT
TRBD1,16,TRBV27,once,TRBJ1-4,CASSPSRQGLKEKLFF,TGTGCCAGCAGTCCCTCTCGACAGGGGCTAAAAGAAAAACTGTTTTTT
TRBD2,16,TRBV10-3,once,TRBJ2-7,CAISEGTSGRSYEQYF,TGTGCCATCAGTGAAGGGACTAGCGGGAGATCCTACGAGCAGTACTTC
NA,13,TRBV19,NA,TRBJ1-4,CASSMAAGEKLFF,TGTGCCAGTAGTATGGCAGCGGGTGAAAAACTGTTTTTT
NA,13,TRBV28,once,TRBJ2-7,CASSPWGTYEQYF,TGTGCCAGCAGTCCCTGGGGCACCTACGAGCAGTACTTC
TRBD2,16,TRBV10-3,NA,TRBJ2-3,CAISDRLAGPTDTQYF,TGTGCCATCAGTGATAGACTAGCGGGGCCCACAGATACGCAGTATTTT
TRBD2,15,TRBV5-1,NA,TRBJ2-1,CASSVGTSEYNEQFF,TGCGCCAGCAGCGTCGGGACTAGCGAATACAATGAGCAGTTCTTC
NA,17,TRBV11-2,NA,TRBJ2-1,CASSLAGDSRPYNEQFF,TGTGCCAGCAGCTTAGCTGGTGACAGTCGGCCTTACAATGAGCAGTTCTTC
NA,14,TRBV28,NA,TRBJ1-2,CASSLGRGADGYTF,TGTGCCAGCAGTTTGGGGCGGGGGGCCGATGGCTACACCTTC
NA,15,TRBV19,NA,TRBJ2-7,CASSIEASASYEQYF,TGTGCCAGTAGTATAGAGGCTAGCGCGTCCTACGAGCAGTACTTC
TRBD2,16,TRBV5-4,NA,TRBJ2-1,CASSFSSGRSYNEQFF,TGTGCCAGCAGCTTTTCTAGCGGGAGGTCCTACAATGAGCAGTTCTTC
TRBD2,15,TRBV7-2,NA,TRBJ2-3,CASSPGTSGADTQYF,TGTGCCAGCAGCCCGGGGACTAGCGGGGCAGATACGCAGTATTTT
NA,10,TRBV20-1,NA,TRBJ2-1,CSATGNEQFF,TGCAGTGCGACGGGAAATGAGCAGTTCTTC
NA,15,TRBV2,NA,TRBJ2-1,CASSSQGALYNEQFF,TGTGCCAGCAGTTCACAGGGTGCGCTGTACAATGAGCAGTTCTTC
TRBD1,16,TRBV19,NA,TRBJ2-1,CASSSWTGQLYNEQFF,TGTGCCAGTAGTTCCTGGACAGGGCAATTATACAATGAGCAGTTCTTC
NA,12,TRBV28,NA,TRBJ2-3,CASSFLRDTQYF,TGTGCCAGCAGTTTTCTACGGGATACGCAGTATTTT
TRBD1,15,TRBV5-1,NA,TRBJ1-6,CASSLGLGQYSPLHF,TGCGCCAGCAGCCTGGGGTTGGGACAGTATTCACCCCTCCACTTT
NA,16,TRBV28,NA,TRBJ1-3,CASSLGWAGVGNTIYF,TGTGCCAGCAGTTTAGGGTGGGCAGGGGTTGGAAACACCATATATTTT
TRBD1,14,TRBV6-1,NA,TRBJ2-7,CASSLDRGWYEQYF,TGTGCCAGCAGTCTGGACAGGGGCTGGTATGAGCAGTACTTC
TRBD1,17,TRBV7-9,once,TRBJ2-3,CASSLGGGTGPTDTQYF,TGTGCCAGCAGCTTAGGAGGGGGGACAGGCCCCACAGATACGCAGTATTTT
TRBD2,18,TRBV18,NA,TRBJ2-2,CASSPLTRTSGNTGELFF,TGTGCCAGCTCACCCCTAACCCGGACTAGCGGGAACACCGGGGAGCTGTTTTTT
TRBD1,15,TRBV5-1,NA,TRBJ2-2,CASSLGSGGPGELFF,TGCGCCAGCAGCTTGGGGTCAGGGGGCCCCGGGGAGCTGTTTTTT
NA,12,TRBV19,NA,TRBJ1-5,CASSPFYQPQHF,TGTGCCAGTAGCCCCTTTTATCAGCCCCAGCATTTT
NA,14,TRBV7-2,NA,TRBJ1-1,CASSLGGLNTEAFF,TGTGCCAGCAGCTTAGGAGGGCTGAACACTGAAGCTTTCTTT
TRBD1,17,TRBV28,few,TRBJ1-2,CASSSADRGPRSYGYTF,TGTGCCAGCAGTTCCGCGGACAGGGGCCCGCGAAGCTATGGCTACACCTTC
NA,14,TRBV11-2,NA,TRBJ1-4,CASSLNRVNEKLFF,TGTGCCAGCAGCTTGAACAGGGTCAATGAAAAACTGTTTTTT
NA,15,TRBV7-6,NA,TRBJ2-5,CASSSYRDIQETQYF,TGTGCCAGCAGCTCATATCGGGACATCCAAGAGACCCAGTACTTC
TRBD2,15,TRBV5-6,NA,TRBJ2-1,CASSLAGGPRNEQFF,TGTGCCAGCAGCTTGGCGGGAGGGCCGAGAAATGAGCAGTTCTTC
TRBD1,17,TRBV18,NA,TRBJ1-2,CASFVTGTGVINYGYTF,TGTGCCAGCTTCGTTACGGGGACAGGGGTGATAAACTATGGCTACACCTTC
TRBD2,14,TRBV5-4,NA,TRBJ2-7,CASSHGGLSYEQYF,TGTGCCAGCAGCCACGGGGGGTTATCGTACGAGCAGTACTTC
TRBD2,13,TRBV29-1,few,TRBJ2-7,CSARTSGSYEQYF,TGCAGCGCCAGGACTAGCGGGAGCTACGAGCAGTACTTC